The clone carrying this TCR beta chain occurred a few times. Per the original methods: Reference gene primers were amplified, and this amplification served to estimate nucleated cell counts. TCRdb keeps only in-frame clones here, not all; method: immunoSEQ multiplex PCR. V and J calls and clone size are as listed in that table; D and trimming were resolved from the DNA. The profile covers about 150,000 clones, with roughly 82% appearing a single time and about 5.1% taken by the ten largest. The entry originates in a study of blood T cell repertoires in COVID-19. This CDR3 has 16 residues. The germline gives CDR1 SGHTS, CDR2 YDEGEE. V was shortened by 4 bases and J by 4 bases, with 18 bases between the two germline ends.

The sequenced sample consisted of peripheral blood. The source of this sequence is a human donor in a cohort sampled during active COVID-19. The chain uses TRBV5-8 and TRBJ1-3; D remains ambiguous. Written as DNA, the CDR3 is TGTGCCAGCAGCCATCCCCCTATCGGGAACGGAAACACCATATATTTT. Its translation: CASSHPPIGNGNTIYF.